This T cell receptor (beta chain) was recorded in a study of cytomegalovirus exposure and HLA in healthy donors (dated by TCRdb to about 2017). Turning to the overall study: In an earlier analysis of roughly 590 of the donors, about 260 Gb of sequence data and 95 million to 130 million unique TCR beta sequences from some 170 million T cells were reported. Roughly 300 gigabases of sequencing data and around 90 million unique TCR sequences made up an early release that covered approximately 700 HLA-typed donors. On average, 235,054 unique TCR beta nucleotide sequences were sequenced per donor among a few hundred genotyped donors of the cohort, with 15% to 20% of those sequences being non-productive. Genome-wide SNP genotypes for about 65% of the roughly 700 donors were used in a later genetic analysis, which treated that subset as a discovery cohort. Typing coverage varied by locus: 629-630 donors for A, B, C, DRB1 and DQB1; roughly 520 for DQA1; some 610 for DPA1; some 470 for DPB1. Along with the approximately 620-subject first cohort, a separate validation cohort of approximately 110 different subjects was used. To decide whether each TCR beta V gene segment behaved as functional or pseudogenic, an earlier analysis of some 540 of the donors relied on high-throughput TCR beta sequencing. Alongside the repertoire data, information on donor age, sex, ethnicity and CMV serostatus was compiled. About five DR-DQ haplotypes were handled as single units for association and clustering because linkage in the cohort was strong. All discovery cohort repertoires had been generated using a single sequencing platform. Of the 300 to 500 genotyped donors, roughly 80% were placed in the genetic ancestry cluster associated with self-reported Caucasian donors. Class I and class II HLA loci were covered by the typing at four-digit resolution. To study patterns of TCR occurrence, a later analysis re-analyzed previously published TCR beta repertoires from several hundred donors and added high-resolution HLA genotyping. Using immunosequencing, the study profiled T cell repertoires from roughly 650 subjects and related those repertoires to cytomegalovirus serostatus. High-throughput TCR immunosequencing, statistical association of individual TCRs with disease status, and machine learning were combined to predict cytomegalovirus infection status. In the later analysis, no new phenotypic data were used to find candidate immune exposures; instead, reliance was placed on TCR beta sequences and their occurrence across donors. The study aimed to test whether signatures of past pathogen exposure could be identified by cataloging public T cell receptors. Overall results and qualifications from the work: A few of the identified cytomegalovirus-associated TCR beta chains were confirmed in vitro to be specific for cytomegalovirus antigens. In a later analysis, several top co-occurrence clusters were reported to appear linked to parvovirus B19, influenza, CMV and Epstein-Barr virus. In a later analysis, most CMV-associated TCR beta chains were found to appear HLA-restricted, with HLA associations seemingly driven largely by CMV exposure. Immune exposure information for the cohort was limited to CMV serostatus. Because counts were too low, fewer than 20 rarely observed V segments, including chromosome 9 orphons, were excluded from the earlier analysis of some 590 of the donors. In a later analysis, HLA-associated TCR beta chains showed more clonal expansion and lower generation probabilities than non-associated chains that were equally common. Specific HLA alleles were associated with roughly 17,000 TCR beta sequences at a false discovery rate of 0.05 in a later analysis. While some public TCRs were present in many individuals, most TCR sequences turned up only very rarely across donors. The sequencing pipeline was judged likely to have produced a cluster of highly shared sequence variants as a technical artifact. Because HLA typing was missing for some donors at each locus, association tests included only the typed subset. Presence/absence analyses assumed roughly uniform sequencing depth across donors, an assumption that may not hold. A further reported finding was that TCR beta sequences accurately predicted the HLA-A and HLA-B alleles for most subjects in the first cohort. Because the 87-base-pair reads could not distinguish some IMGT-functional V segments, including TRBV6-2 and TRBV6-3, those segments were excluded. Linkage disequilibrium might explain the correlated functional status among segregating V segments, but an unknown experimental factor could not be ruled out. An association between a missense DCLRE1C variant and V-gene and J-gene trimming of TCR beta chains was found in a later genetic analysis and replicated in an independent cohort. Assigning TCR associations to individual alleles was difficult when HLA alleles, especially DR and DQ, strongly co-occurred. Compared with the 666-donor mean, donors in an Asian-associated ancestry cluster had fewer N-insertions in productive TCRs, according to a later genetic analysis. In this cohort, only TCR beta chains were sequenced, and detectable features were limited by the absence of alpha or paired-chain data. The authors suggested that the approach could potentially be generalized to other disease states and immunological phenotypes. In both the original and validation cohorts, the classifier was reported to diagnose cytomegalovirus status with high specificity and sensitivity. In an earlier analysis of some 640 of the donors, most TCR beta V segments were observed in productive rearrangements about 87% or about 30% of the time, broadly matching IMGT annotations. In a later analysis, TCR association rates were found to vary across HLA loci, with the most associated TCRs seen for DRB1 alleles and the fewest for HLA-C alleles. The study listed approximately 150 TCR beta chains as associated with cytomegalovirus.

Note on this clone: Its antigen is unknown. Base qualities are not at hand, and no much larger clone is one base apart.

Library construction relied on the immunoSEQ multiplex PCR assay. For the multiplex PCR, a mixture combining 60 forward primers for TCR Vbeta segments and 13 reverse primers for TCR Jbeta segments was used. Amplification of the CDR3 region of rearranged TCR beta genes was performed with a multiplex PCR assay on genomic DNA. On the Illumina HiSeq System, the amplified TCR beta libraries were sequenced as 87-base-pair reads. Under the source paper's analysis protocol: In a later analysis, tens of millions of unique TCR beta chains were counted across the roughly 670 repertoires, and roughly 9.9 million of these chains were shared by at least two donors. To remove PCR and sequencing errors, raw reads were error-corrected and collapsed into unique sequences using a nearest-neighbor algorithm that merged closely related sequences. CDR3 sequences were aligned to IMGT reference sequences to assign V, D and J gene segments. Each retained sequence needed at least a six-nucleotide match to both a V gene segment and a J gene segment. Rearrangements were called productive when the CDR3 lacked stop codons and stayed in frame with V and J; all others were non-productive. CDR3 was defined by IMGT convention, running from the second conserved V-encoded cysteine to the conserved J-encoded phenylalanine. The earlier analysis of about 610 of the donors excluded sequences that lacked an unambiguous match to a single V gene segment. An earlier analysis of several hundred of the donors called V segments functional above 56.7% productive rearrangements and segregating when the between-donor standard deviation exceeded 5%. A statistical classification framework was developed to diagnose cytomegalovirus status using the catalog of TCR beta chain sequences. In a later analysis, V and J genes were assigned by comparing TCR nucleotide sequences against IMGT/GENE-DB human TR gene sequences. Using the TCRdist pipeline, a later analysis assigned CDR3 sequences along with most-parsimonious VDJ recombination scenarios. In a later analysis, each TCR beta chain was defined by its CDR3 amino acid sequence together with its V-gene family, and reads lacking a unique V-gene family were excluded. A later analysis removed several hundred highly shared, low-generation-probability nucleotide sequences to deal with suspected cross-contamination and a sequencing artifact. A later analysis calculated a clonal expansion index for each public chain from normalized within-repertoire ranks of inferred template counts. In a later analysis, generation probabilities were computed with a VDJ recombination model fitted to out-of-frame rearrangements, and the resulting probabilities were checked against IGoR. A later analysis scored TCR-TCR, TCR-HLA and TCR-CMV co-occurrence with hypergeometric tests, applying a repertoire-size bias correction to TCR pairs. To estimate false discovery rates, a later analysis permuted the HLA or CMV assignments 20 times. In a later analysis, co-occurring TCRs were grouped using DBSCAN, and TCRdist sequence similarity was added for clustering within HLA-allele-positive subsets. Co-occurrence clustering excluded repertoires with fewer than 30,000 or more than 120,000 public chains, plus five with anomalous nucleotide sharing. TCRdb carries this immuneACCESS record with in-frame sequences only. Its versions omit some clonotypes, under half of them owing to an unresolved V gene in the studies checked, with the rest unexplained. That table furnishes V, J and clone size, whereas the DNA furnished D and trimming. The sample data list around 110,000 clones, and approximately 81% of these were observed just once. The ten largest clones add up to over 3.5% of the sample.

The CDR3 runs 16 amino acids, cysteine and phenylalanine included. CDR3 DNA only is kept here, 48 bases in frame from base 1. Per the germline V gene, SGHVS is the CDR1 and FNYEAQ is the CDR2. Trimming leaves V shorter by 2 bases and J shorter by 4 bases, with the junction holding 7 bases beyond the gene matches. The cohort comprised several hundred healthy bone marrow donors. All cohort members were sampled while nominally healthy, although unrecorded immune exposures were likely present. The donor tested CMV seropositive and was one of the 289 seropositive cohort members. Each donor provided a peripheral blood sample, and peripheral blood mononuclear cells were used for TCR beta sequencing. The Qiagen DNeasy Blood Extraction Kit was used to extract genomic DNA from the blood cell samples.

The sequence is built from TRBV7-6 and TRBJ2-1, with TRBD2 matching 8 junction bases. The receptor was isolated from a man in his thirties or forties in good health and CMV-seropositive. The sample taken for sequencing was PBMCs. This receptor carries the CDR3 CASSLTDSGAYNEQFF. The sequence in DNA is TGTGCCAGCAGCTTAACGGATAGCGGGGCTTACAATGAGCAGTTCTTC.